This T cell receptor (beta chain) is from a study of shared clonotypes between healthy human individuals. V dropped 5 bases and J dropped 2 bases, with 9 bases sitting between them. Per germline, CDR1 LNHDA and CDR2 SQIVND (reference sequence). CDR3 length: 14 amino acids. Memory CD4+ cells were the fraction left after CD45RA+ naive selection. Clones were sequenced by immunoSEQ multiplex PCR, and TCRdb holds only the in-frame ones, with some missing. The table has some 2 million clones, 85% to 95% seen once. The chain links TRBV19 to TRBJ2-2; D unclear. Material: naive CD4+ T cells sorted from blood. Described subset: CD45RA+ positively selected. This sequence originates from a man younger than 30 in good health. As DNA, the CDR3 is TGTGCCAGTAGTTCCGAGCGAAACACCGGGGAGCTGTTTTTT. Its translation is CASSSERNTGELFF.